The 32 T cell receptor beta chains listed next were all sequenced from one sample in a study of T cell clonality in common variable immunodeficiency. Generated by immunoSEQ multiplex PCR, the TCRdb table keeps only in-frame clones and is missing some. The sample presents 44,000 or so clones, none singletons. Sequencing was done on a sample of peripheral blood mononuclear cells. The receptor set was obtained from a person between 18 and 75 years old in good health.

This clone occurred many times. CDR3 bases read: TGTGCCACCAGCAGAAAGGCAGAACCTTCCTACGAG. As protein: CATSRKAEPSYE. The full CDR3 protein is CATSRKAEPSYEQYF. The chain uses TRBV15 and TRBJ2-7; no firm D call. From the germline J gene comes the end of the CDR3, since the read stops 3 residues before it. The V end lost 2 bases, the J end lost 1 base, and 12 bases lay between the germline ends. CDR1 and CDR2 from the germline V gene are LNHNV and YYDKDF (reference sequence). The CDR3 loop spans 15 amino acids.

At least ten counts were recorded for this clone. Read coverage stops 3 residues before the CDR3 terminus; the germline J gene supplies the remainder. The chain recombines TRBV19 with TRBJ2-7, with a tentative D call TRBD2 (5 bases). The CDR3 length is 14 residues. Germline-derived CDR1 and CDR2 are LNHDA and SQIVND (reference sequence). The germline V and J ends were trimmed by 5 bases and 3 bases, with 14 bases remaining between them. CDR3 sequence reads: CASSVLGSVYEQYF. Partial CDR3 DNA: TGTGCCAGTAGTGTGCTGGGTAGCGTCTACGAG.

This clone was seen ten or more times. The read ends 3 residues early relative to the CDR3; the germline J gene fills the gap. The rearrangement joins TRBV20-1 to TRBJ1-2, with D perhaps TRBD1 (6 bases). Trimming took 6 bases from V and 4 from J, leaving 18 bases between them. CDR3 length equals 14 residues. Germline V gives CDR1 DFQATT, CDR2 SNEGSKA (reference sequence). This CDR3 reads CSATPRGGRYGYTF. The part of the CDR3 DNA that was read is TGCAGTGCGACCCCGAGGGGGGGTCGCTATGGC.

This clone showed up many times. The read falls 3 residues short of the CDR3 end, and the missing part is taken from the germline J gene. The V call is TRBV5-5, the J call TRBJ1-1, with unresolved D. The CDR3 runs 12 residues. Germline V gene data show CDR1 as SGHKS and CDR2 as YYEKEE (reference sequence). The V and J ends lost 5 bases and 0 bases respectively, with 5 bases between them. This CDR3 is CASRQMNTEAFF. CDR3 bases read: TGTGCCAGCAGACAAATGAACACTGAA.

This clone was observed many times. The missing CDR3 end, 3 residues past where the read stops, is filled in from the germline J gene. The V and J genes are TRBV7-8 and TRBJ1-1; D might be TRBD1 (5 bases). This CDR3 spans 15 amino acids. CDR1 and CDR2 (germline): SGHVS, FQNEAQ. V lost 0 bases, J lost 5 bases, and 13 bases lay in between. The CDR3 protein is CASSLAQGGETEAFF. The CDR3 bases that were read are TGTGCCAGCAGCTTAGCGCAGGGAGGGGAGACTGAA. Combining the CDR3 with reference TRBV7-8 and TRBJ1-1 gives the whole variable domain GAGVSQSPRYKVAKRGQDVALRCDPISGHVSLFWYQQALGQGPEFLTYFQNEAQLDKSGLPSDRFFAERPEGSVSTLKIQRTQQEDSAVYLCASSLAQGGETEAFFGQGTRLTVV.

This clone turned up a few times. The CDR3 end lies 3 residues beyond the end of the read and is filled in from the germline J gene. The V and J genes are TRBV6-2 or TRBV6-3 and TRBJ2-7; maybe TRBD1 (6 bases). This CDR3 has 13 residues. The germline CDR1 and CDR2 sequences are MNHEY and SVGEGT. V was trimmed by 5 bases and J by 3 bases, leaving 11 bases between them. The CDR3 loop is CASSLGQRYEQYF. CDR3 DNA (partial): TGTGCCAGCAGTCTAGGACAGCGCTACGAG.

This clone occurred many times. The CDR3 end falls 3 residues outside the read, so it is completed with the germline J gene. The chain combines TRBV20-1 with TRBJ1-4; possibly TRBD1 for D (5 bases). This CDR3 comprises 12 residues. V was cut by 3 bases and J by 7 bases, with 9 bases left in between. The germline gives CDR1 DFQATT, CDR2 SNEGSKA (reference sequence). The sequenced part of the CDR3 DNA is TGCAGTGCTAGTTGGGGCAGTGAAAAA. Translating gives CSASWGSEK. The complete CDR3 protein is CSASWGSEKLFF.

This clone was seen repeatedly, ten times or more. The read falls 3 residues short of the CDR3 end, and the missing part is taken from the germline J gene. The chain recombines TRBV20-1 with TRBJ1-2; 10 bases align to TRBD1. Germline values: CDR1 DFQATT, CDR2 SNEGSKA (reference sequence). CDR3 length: 15 amino acids. This chain's CDR3 is CSARSPGTGVLSYTF. The CDR3 DNA, read in part, is TGCAGTGCTAGGTCCCCTGGGACAGGGGTTCTCTCC.

This clone came up many times. The read comes to an end 3 residues before the CDR3 does, leaving the germline J gene to fill in the end. V is TRBV12-3 or TRBV12-4 and J is TRBJ1-1; TRBD1 might be the D (6 bases). Between the trimmed V and J ends, which lost 7 bases and 1 base, there was a span of 10 bases. The length of the CDR3 is 13 residues. This chain's CDR3 is CASKVGGNTEAFF. The CDR3 bases that were read are TGTGCCAGCAAAGTAGGGGGGAACACTGAA.

This clone was observed many times. Read data end 3 residues before the CDR3 end; the end is taken from the germline J gene. V usage is TRBV6-1 and J usage is TRBJ2-1, with D possibly being TRBD1 (5 bases). Trimming took 4 bases from V and 6 from J, leaving 19 bases between them. CDR3 length: 16 residues. Germline loops: CDR1 MNHNS, CDR2 SASEGT. The chain's CDR3 is CASSATGPVRGNEQFF. CDR3 DNA (partial): TGTGCCAGCAGTGCCACAGGACCCGTTCGAGGCAATGAG.

This clone came up many times. Read coverage stops 3 residues before the CDR3 terminus; the germline J gene supplies the remainder. The J gene is TRBJ1-4, the V gene TRBV6-1; D is ambiguous. This CDR3 has 12 amino acids. Germline values: CDR1 MNHNS, CDR2 SASEGT. Trimming stripped 3 bases from V and 8 bases from J, with 7 bases between. CDR3 DNA, as far as it was read: TGTGCCAGCAGTGACATGGCCGAAAAA. Encoded protein: CASSDMAEK. The whole CDR3 protein is CASSDMAEKLFF.

This clone was seen ten or more times. This chain's CDR3 is CASSLALRQGYEQYF. Incomplete CDR3 DNA: TGTGCCAGCAGTTTAGCCCTCCGGCAGGGCTACGAG. The chain is built from TRBV12-3 or TRBV12-4 and TRBJ2-7; weak D call: TRBD1 (5 bases). The read gets to within 3 residues of the CDR3 end, and the germline J gene fills in the rest. With 0 bases removed from V and 3 bases from J, the gap between germline ends came to 12 bases. The CDR3 loop spans 15 amino acids.

The table lists this clone with a few counts. The read stops 3 residues short of the end of the CDR3; the missing end is completed from the germline J gene. V gene TRBV23-1 combines with J gene TRBJ2-7; tentative D call: TRBD1 (5 bases). TRBV23-1 is known as an ORF, though its function is uncertain. V was trimmed by 0 bases and J by 3 bases, leaving 12 bases between them. This CDR3 is 15 amino acids long. The CDR3 DNA, read in part, is TGCGCCAGCAGTCAATCTCAGGGTCTACTCTACGAG. This sequence encodes CASSQSQGLLYE. The full CDR3 sequence reads CASSQSQGLLYEQYF.

This clone has a count of ten or more. The read gets to within 3 residues of the CDR3 end, and the germline J gene fills in the rest. The rearrangement joins TRBV20-1 to TRBJ2-5; D not resolved. In germline, CDR1 is DFQATT, CDR2 SNEGSKA (reference sequence). The CDR3 has 13 amino acids. V dropped 6 bases and J dropped 4 bases, with 15 bases sitting between them. The CDR3 reads CSAEWLRGETQYF. The part of the CDR3 DNA that was read is TGCAGTGCCGAGTGGTTACGCGGAGAGACC.

This clone was detected ten times or more. The read ends 3 residues early relative to the CDR3; the germline J gene fills the gap. The chain carries TRBV7-2 and TRBJ1-2, with TRBD1 as a possible D gene (6 bases). CDR1 and CDR2 (germline): SGHTA, FQGNSA. V was clipped by 6 bases and J by 4 bases, with 6 bases between them. CDR3 size: 11 residues. The CDR3: CASRQGYGYTF. CDR3 DNA, as far as it was read: TGTGCCAGCAGACAGGGCTATGGC. The entire variable domain, with the rest obtained from reference TRBV7-2 and TRBJ1-2, is as follows: GAGVSQSPSNKVTEKGKDVELRCDPISGHTALYWYRQSLGQGLEFLIYFQGNSAPDKSGLPSDRFSAERTGGSVSTLTIQRTQQEDSAVYLCASRQGYGYTFGSGTRLTVV.

This clone has ten or more counts. The read ends 3 residues early relative to the CDR3; the germline J gene fills the gap. The V gene is TRBV4-1, the J gene TRBJ2-7, with D unresolved. The germline V gene encodes CDR1 MGHRA and CDR2 YSYEKL. The CDR3 has 16 amino acids. Trimming pared 5 bases from V and 5 bases from J, leaving 22 bases between. The covered CDR3 bases are TGCGCCAGCAGCTCAGGTTTTCCTAACAACCCCGACGAG. Translating it yields CASSSGFPNNPDE. In full, the CDR3 reads CASSSGFPNNPDEQYF.

This clone was observed many times. The sequenced part of the CDR3 DNA is TGTGCCAGCAGCCTTGGCGGGGGAGCGAACGAG. It is translated as CASSLGGGANE. The complete CDR3 reads CASSLGGGANEQYF. The chain uses TRBV7-2 and TRBJ2-7, with 7 bases fitting TRBD2. The CDR3 end falls 3 residues outside the read, so it is completed with the germline J gene. After removal of 5 bases from V and 5 bases from J, the junction contained 9 bases not matched to a gene. The CDR3 is 14 residues long. In germline, CDR1 is SGHTA, CDR2 FQGNSA. Full variable domain (rest looked up from reference TRBV7-2 and TRBJ2-7): GAGVSQSPSNKVTEKGKDVELRCDPISGHTALYWYRQSLGQGLEFLIYFQGNSAPDKSGLPSDRFSAERTGGSVSTLTIQRTQQEDSAVYLCASSLGGGANEQYFGPGTRLTVT.

This clone was seen many times. The read ends 3 residues before the CDR3 terminus; that terminus is restored from the germline J gene. The rearrangement uses TRBV7-3 and TRBJ2-1; 11 nucleotides agree with TRBD2. J gave up 7 bases and V 5 bases, and 7 bases lay outside the gene matches. The CDR3 has 15 amino acids. CDR1 SGHTA and CDR2 FQGTGA come from the germline V gene. The part of the CDR3 DNA that was read is TGTGCCAGCAGCCGTACTAGCGGGGGTGGTAATGAG. Translated, it gives CASSRTSGGGNE. From start to end, the CDR3 is CASSRTSGGGNEQFF.

This clone was detected many times. The read finishes 3 residues shy of the CDR3 end, and the germline J gene is used to complete it. The chain recombines TRBV29-1 with TRBJ2-1; 7 bases fit TRBD2. The V gene's germline CDR1 is SQVTM and CDR2 ANQGSEA. V trimming: 7 bases; J trimming: 4 bases; junction bases outside the gene matches: 4. This CDR3 is 12 amino acids long. The sequenced part of the CDR3 DNA is TGCAGCGGACTAGCAGATTACAATGAG. Encoded protein: CSGLADYNE. The full CDR3 reads CSGLADYNEQFF.

A note on this clone: This probably arose from a read error, given a far larger clone one base away. The CDR3 sequence is CAWRSGGAGETQYF. The CDR3 bases that were read are TGTGCCTGGAGATCGGGGGGAGCTGGAGAGACC. The chain has TRBV30 and TRBJ2-5; 7 bases agree with TRBD2. The read halts 3 residues ahead of the CDR3 end, with the missing end drawn from the germline J gene. Germline CDR1 and CDR2: GTSNPN and SVGIG (reference sequence). V shed 3 bases, J shed 4 bases, and the junction held 8 bases outside the gene matches. The CDR3 covers 14 residues.

This clone was detected many times. The read halts 3 residues ahead of the CDR3 end, with the missing end drawn from the germline J gene. The rearrangement uses TRBV30 and TRBJ1-1; the match to TRBD1 covers 7 bases. The germline gives CDR1 GTSNPN, CDR2 SVGIG (reference sequence). Losses at the gene ends were 4 bases for V and 5 bases for J; bases not matched to a gene: 7. This CDR3 is built from 13 residues. The CDR3 bases that were read are TGTGCCTGGAACCGACAGGGAAGTACTGAA. It translates to CAWNRQGSTE. The whole CDR3 protein is CAWNRQGSTEAFF.

This clone was detected ten times or more. The read falls 3 residues short of the CDR3 end, and the missing part is taken from the germline J gene. This chain links TRBV11-3 with TRBJ1-4, with D possibly being TRBD1 (5 bases). This CDR3 has 14 amino acids. V was trimmed by 5 bases and J by 6 bases, leaving 13 bases between them. Germline V CDR1 and CDR2: SGHNT, YENEEA. CDR3 DNA (partial): TGTGCCAGCAGCCTCAGGGAGGAAGATGAAAAA. Its protein product is CASSLREEDEK. The full CDR3 protein is CASSLREEDEKLFF.

This clone was seen repeatedly, ten times or more. Sequencing ends 3 residues short of the CDR3 end; the germline J gene provides the rest. J is TRBJ1-1 and V is TRBV5-4; possible D gene TRBD1, 5 bases. V gave up 3 bases and J gave up 7 bases, with 13 bases separating them. The CDR3 extends over 13 amino acids. CDR1 and CDR2 (germline): SGHNT, YYREEE (reference sequence). The CDR3 spells CASSYQGGGEAFF. CDR3 DNA, as far as it was read: TGTGCCAGCAGCTACCAGGGAGGCGGTGAA.

In its sample, this clone was seen many times. The read ends 3 residues before the CDR3 terminus; that terminus is restored from the germline J gene. The V and J genes are TRBV6-2 or TRBV6-3 and TRBJ2-1; TRBD2 matches at 10 bases. Germline CDR1 reads MNHEY; CDR2 reads SVGEGT. V shed 6 bases, J shed 0 bases, and the junction held 5 bases outside the gene matches. The CDR3 length is 16 residues. The CDR3 is CASRPGLAVSYNEQFF. Partial CDR3 DNA: TGTGCCAGCAGACCTGGACTAGCGGTCTCCTACAATGAG.

At least ten counts were recorded for this clone. Read coverage stops 3 residues before the CDR3 terminus; the germline J gene supplies the remainder. V is TRBV20-1 and J is TRBJ2-7; D gene unclear. Germline lookup yields CDR1 DFQATT and CDR2 SNEGSKA (reference sequence). This CDR3 has 12 residues. V lost 7 bases and J lost 1, with 11 bases in between. The CDR3 DNA, read in part, is TGCAGTGGTCAGAGAAATTCCTACGAG. Its translation: CSGQRNSYE. The entire CDR3 is CSGQRNSYEQYF.

The table lists this clone with many counts. The observed sequence ends 3 residues before the CDR3 terminus, with the missing tail filled in from the germline J gene. The chain joins TRBV20-1 to TRBJ2-5; D uncertain. V lost 4 bases to trimming and J lost 5 bases, with 11 bases between them. This CDR3 comprises 12 residues. Looked up from germline, CDR1 is DFQATT and CDR2 is SNEGSKA (reference sequence). The sequenced part of the CDR3 DNA is TGCAGTGCTATTGCAGGTTGGGAGACC. Translated: CSAIAGWET. From start to end, the CDR3 is CSAIAGWETQYF.

This clone appeared many times. The read finishes 3 residues shy of the CDR3 end, and the germline J gene is used to complete it. The chain is built from TRBV7-2 and TRBJ1-1, with a tentative D call TRBD1 (6 bases). Deletions cut 5 bases from V and 1 base from J, with 14 bases between. The length of the CDR3 is 15 residues. Germline V gene lookup returns CDR1 SGHTA and CDR2 FQGNSA. CDR3: CASSLWTASNTEAFF. CDR3 bases read: TGTGCCAGCAGCCTATGGACAGCCTCGAACACTGAA.

This clone was found many times. Read coverage stops 3 residues before the CDR3 terminus; the germline J gene supplies the remainder. The rearrangement uses TRBV9 and TRBJ2-1; no clear D. The CDR3 is 13 amino acids. V lost 0 bases and J 5 bases, leaving 6 bases between the germline ends. Germline CDR1 SGDLS, CDR2 YYNGEE. The CDR3 DNA, read in part, is TGTGCCAGCAGCGTAGGCCGCGACAATGAG. It translates to CASSVGRDNE. The full CDR3 sequence reads CASSVGRDNEQFF.

As concerns this clone: Read data end 3 residues before the CDR3 end; the end is taken from the germline J gene. The same CDR3 arises from other DNA sequences in this sample as well. The rearrangement links TRBV19 to TRBJ2-7; 9 positions agree with TRBD2. The CDR3 contains 15 residues. Germline CDR1 LNHDA, CDR2 SQIVND (reference sequence). The CDR3 spells CASSMGLASSYEQYF. The part of the CDR3 DNA that was read is TGTGCTAGCAGTATGGGACTAGCCTCCTCCTACGAG.

This clone occurred many times. The CDR3 is cut off 3 residues early in the read; its end comes from the germline J gene. V and J are TRBV9 and TRBJ2-3, with 8 bases identical to TRBD2. The ends lost 4 bases at V and 4 bases at J; junction bases unmatched: 11. In germline, CDR1 is SGDLS, CDR2 YYNGEE. The CDR3 length is 16 residues. The CDR3 sequence: CASSPLSGGPADTQYF. Incomplete CDR3 DNA: TGTGCCAGCAGCCCATTATCGGGGGGGCCCGCAGATACG.

At least ten counts were recorded for this clone. The read comes to an end 3 residues before the CDR3 does, leaving the germline J gene to fill in the end. The chain couples TRBV4-2 to TRBJ1-6, with 9 nucleotides matching TRBD1. Germline CDR1 is LGHNA and CDR2 is YNFKEQ. This CDR3 spans 18 amino acids. Trimming took 3 bases from V and 0 from J; bases not matched to a gene: 6. The CDR3 loop is CASSQEGQGSSYNSPLHF. The part of the CDR3 DNA that was read is TGTGCCAGCAGCCAGGAGGGACAGGGAAGCTCCTATAATTCACCC.

At least ten counts were recorded for this clone. The read terminates 3 residues ahead of where the CDR3 ends, so the germline J gene completes it. The gene calls are TRBV5-1 and TRBJ2-5, with 8 bases fitting TRBD2. The CDR3 consists of 15 residues. In germline, CDR1 is SGHRS, CDR2 YFSETQ. J gave up 0 bases and V 2 bases, and 3 bases lay outside the gene matches. The CDR3 loop is CASSFLAGHQETQYF. CDR3 DNA (partial): TGCGCCAGCAGCTTCCTAGCGGGCCACCAAGAGACC. The complete variable domain, with remaining parts taken from reference TRBV5-1 and TRBJ2-5, reads KAGVTQTPRYLIKTRGQQVTLSCSPISGHRSVSWYQQTPGQGLQFLFEYFSETQRNKGNFPGRFSGRQFSNSRSEMNVSTLELGDSALYLCASSFLAGHQETQYFGPGTRLLVL.